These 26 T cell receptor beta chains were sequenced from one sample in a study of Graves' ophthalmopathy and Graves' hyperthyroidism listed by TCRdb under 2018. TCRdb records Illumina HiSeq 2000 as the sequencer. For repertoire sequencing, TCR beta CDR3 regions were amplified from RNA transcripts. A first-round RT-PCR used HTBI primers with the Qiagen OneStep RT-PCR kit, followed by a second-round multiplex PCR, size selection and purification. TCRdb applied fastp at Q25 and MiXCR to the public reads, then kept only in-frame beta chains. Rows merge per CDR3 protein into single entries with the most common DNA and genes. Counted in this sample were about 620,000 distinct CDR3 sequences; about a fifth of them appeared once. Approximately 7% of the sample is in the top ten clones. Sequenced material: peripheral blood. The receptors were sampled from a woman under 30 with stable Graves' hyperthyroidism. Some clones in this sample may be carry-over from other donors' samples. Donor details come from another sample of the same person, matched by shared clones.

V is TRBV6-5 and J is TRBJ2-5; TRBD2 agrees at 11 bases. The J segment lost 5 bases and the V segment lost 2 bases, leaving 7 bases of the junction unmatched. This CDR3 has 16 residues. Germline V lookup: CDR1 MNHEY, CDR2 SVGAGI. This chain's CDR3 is CASSYGSGGAFETQYF. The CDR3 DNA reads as TGTGCCAGCAGTTACGGTAGCGGGGGGGCCTTCGAGACCCAGTACTTC.

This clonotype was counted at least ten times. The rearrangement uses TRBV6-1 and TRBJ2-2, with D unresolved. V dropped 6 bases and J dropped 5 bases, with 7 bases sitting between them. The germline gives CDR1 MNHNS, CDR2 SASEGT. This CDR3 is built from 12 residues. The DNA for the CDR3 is TGTGCCAGCAGGAAGCTTACCGGGGAGCTGTTTTTT. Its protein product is CASRKLTGELFF.

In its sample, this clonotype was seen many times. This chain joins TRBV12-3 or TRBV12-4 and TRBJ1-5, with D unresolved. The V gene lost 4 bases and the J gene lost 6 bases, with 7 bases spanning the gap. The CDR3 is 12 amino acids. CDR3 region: CASSSLIQPQHF. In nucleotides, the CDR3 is TGTGCCAGCAGTTCGTTGATTCAGCCCCAGCATTTT.

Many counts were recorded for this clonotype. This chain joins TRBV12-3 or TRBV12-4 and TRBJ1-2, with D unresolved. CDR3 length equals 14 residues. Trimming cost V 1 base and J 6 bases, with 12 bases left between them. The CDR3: CASSLGAGFNGYTF. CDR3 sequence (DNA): TGTGCCAGCAGTTTAGGGGCAGGCTTTAATGGCTACACCTTC.

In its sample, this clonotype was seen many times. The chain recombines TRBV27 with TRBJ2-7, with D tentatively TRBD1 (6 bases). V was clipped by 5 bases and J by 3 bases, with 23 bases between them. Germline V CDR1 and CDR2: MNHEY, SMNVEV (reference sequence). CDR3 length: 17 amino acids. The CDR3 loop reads CASSPPPSGTRGYEQYF. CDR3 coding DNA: TGTGCCAGCAGTCCCCCCCCCTCCGGGACACGGGGCTACGAGCAGTACTTC.

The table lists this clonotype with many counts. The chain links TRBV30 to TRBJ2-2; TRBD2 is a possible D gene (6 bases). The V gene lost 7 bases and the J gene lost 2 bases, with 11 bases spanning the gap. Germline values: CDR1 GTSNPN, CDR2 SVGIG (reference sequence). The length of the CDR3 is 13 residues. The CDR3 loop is CASRTTNTGELFF. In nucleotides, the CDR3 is TGTGCCTCTAGGACTACAAACACCGGGGAGCTGTTTTTT.

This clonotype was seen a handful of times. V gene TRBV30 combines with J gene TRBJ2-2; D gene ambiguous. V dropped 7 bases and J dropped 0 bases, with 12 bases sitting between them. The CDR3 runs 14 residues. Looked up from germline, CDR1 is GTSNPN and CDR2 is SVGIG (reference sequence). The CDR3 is CASDQGPNTGELFF. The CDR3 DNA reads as TGTGCCTCTGATCAAGGACCGAACACCGGGGAGCTGTTTTTT.

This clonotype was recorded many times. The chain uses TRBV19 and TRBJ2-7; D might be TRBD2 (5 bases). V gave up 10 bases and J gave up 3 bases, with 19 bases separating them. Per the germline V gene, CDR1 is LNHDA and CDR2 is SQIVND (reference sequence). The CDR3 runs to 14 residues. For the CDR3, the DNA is TGTGCCACCCGCAGCAAAGCGGAGATCTACGAGCAGTACTTC. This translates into CATRSKAEIYEQYF. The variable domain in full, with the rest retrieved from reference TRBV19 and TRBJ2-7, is DGGITQSPKYLFRKEGQNVTLSCEQNLNHDAMYWYRQDPGQGLRLIYYSQIVNDFQKGDIAEGYSVSREKKESFPLTVTSAQKNPTAFYLCATRSKAEIYEQYFGPGTRLTVT.

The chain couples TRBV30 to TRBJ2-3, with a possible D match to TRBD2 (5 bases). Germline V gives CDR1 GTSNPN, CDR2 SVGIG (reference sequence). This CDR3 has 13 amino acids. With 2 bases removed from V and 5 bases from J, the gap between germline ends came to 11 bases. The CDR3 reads CAWSPGMVDTQYF. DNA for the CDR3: TGTGCCTGGAGTCCGGGGATGGTAGATACGCAGTATTTT.

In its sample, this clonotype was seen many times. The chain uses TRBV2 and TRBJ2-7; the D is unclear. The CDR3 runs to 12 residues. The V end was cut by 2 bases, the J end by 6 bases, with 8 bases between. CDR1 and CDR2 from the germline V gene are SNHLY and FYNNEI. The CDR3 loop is CASSEMEREQYF. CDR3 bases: TGTGCCAGCAGTGAAATGGAACGCGAGCAGTACTTC.

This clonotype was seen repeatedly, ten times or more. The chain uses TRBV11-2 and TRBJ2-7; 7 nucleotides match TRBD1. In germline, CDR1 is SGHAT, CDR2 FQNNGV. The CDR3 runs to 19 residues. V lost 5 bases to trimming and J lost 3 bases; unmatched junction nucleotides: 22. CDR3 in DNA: TGTGCCAGCAGCCCAAAAGACCAGGGACAGTTCGTGCGCAACTACGAGCAGTACTTC. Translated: CASSPKDQGQFVRNYEQYF.

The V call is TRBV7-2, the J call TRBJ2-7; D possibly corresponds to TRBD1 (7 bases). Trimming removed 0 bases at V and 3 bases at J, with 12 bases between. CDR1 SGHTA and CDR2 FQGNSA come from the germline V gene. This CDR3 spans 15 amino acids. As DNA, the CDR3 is TGTGCCAGCAGCTTAGCGAGGGGGGACAGCTACGAGCAGTACTTC. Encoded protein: CASSLARGDSYEQYF.

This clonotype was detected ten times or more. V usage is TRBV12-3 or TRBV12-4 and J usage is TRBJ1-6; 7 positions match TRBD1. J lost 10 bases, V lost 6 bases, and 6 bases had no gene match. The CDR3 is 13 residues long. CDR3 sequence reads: CASSTGVGSPLHF. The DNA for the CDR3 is TGTGCCAGCAGCACAGGGGTAGGCTCACCCCTCCACTTT.

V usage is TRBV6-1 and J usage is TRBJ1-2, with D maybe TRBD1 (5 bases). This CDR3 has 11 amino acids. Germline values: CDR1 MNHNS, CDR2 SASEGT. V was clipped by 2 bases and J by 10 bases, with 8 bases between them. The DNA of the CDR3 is TGTGCCAGCAGTGAAAAAGGGGACTACACCTTC. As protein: CASSEKGDYTF.

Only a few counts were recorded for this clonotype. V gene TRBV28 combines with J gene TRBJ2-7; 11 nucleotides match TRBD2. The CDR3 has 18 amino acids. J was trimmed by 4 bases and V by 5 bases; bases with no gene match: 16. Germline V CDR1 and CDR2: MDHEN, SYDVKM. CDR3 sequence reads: CASSPYPDSGRAAYEQYF. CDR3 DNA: TGTGCCAGCAGTCCCTACCCCGATAGCGGGAGGGCCGCATACGAGCAGTACTTC.

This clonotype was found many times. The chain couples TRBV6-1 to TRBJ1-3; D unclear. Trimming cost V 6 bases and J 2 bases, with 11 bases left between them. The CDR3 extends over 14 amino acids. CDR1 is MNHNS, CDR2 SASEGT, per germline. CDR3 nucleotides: TGTGCCAGCAGGCCCCCCCGGGCTGGAAACACCATATATTTT. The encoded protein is CASRPPRAGNTIYF.

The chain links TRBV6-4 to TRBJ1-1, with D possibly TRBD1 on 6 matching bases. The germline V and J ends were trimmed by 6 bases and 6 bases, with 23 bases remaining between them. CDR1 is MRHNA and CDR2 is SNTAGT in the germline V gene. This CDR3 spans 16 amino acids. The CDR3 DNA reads TGTGCCAGCAGAAAATGGACAGCTACTCAAGGAGCTGAAGCTTTCTTT. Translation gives CASRKWTATQGAEAFF.

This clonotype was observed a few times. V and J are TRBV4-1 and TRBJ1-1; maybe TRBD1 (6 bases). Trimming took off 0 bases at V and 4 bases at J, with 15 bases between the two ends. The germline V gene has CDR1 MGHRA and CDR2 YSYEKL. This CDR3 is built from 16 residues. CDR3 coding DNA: TGCGCCAGCAGCCAAGAACCGAACAGGGTCGGCACTGAAGCTTTCTTT. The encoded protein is CASSQEPNRVGTEAFF.

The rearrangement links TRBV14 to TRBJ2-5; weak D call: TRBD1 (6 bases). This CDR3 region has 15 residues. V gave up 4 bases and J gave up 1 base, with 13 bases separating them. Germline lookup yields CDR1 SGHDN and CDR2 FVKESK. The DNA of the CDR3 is TGTGCCAGCAGCCCTACAGGGTGGGCCCAAGAGACCCAGTACTTC. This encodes CASSPTGWAQETQYF.

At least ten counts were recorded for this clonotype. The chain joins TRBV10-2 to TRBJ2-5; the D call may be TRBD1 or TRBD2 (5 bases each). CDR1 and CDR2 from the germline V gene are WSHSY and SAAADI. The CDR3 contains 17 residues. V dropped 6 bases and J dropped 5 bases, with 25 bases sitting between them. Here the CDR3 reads CASRDLEGRSPFETQYF. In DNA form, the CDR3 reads TGCGCCAGCAGGGACCTAGAGGGGCGATCCCCCTTTGAGACCCAGTACTTC.

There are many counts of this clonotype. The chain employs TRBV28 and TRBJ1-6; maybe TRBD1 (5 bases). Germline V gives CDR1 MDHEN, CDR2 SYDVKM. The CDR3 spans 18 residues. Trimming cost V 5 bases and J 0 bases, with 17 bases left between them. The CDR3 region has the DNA TGTGCCAGCAGTCTTTCGGACAAGGAGAGCTCCTATAATTCACCCCTCCACTTT. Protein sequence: CASSLSDKESSYNSPLHF. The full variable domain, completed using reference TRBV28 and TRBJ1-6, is DVKVTQSSRYLVKRTGEKVFLECVQDMDHENMFWYRQDPGLGLRLIYFSYDVKMKEKGDIPEGYSVSREKKERFSLILESASTNQTSMYLCASSLSDKESSYNSPLHFGNGTRLTVT.

This CDR3 is CASSGRYQETQYF. The DNA for the CDR3 is TGTGCCAGCAGTGGACGGTACCAAGAGACCCAGTACTTC. The chain uses TRBV6-1 and TRBJ2-5; no reliable D call. Trimming left V 4 bases short and J 0 bases short, with 6 bases between. The CDR3 spans 13 residues. Germline loops: CDR1 MNHNS, CDR2 SASEGT.

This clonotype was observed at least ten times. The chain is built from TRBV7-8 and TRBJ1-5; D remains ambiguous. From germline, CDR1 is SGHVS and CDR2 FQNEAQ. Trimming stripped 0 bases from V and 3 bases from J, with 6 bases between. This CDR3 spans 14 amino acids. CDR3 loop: CASSLASHNQPQHF. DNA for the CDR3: TGTGCCAGCAGCTTAGCATCCCACAATCAGCCCCAGCATTTT.

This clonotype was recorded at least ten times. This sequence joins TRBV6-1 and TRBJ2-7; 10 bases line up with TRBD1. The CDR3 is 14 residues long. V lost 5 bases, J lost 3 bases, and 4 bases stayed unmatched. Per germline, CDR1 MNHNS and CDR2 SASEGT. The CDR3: CASSRQGASYEQYF. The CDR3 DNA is TGTGCCAGCAGTCGACAGGGGGCTAGCTACGAGCAGTACTTC.

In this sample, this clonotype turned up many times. This CDR3 reads CASSYEAGPSYEQYF. CDR3 sequence (DNA): TGTGCCAGCAGTTACGAAGCGGGCCCTTCCTACGAGCAGTACTTC. V usage is TRBV6-5 and J usage is TRBJ2-7; tentatively, D is TRBD2 (6 bases). CDR3 length equals 15 residues. In germline, CDR1 is MNHEY, CDR2 SVGAGI. The germline V and J ends were trimmed by 2 bases and 1 base, with 12 bases remaining between them.

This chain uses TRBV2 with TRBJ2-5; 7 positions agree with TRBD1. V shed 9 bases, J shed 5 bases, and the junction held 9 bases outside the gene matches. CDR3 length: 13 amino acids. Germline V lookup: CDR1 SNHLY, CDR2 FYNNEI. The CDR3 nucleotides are TGTGCCAGTACGACAGGGATCCGGGAGACCCAGTACTTC. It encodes CASTTGIRETQYF.